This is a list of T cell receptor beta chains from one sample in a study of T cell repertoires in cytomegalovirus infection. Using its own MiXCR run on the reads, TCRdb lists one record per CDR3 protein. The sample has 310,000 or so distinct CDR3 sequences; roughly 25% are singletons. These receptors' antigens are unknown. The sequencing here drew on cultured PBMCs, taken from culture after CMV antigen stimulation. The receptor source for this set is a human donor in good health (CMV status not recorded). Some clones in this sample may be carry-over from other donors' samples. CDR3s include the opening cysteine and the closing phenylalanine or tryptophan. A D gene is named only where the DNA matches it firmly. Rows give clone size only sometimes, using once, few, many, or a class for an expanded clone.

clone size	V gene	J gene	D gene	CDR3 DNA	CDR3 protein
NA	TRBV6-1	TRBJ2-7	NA	TGTGCCAGCACTGGCCGACAGCCAGAATACGAGCAGTACTTC	CASTGRQPEYEQYF
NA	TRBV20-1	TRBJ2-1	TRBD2	TGCAGTGCTAGATCATTAGCGGGAGGTGGATACAATGAGCAGTTCTTC	CSARSLAGGGYNEQFF
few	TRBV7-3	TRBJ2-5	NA	TGTGCCAGCAGCCCGAATGGGCTAAAAGAGACCCAGTACTTC	CASSPNGLKETQYF
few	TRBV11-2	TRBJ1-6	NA	TGTGCCAGCAGCCAAATCGACAGCCCCATCGTCCATAATTCACCCCTCCACTTT	CASSQIDSPIVHNSPLHF
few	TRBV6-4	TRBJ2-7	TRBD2	TGTGCCAGCAGTGACTCGGGGACTAGCGAGCAGTACTTC	CASSDSGTSEQYF
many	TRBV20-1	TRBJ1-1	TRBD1	TGCAGTGCTAGAGATATTAGCGGGACAGGGATACTAGGGGATTTT	CSARDISGTGILGDF
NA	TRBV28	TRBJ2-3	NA	TGTGCCAGCAGTTTAGCCCAAGTCGGCACAGATACGCAGTATTTT	CASSLAQVGTDTQYF
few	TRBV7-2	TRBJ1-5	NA	TGTGCCAGCAGCTTAGTGGGTTCCGATCAGCCCCAGCATTTT	CASSLVGSDQPQHF
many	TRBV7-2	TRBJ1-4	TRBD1	TGTGCCAGCAGCTTCGTTGGACAGGGTGGTGAAAAACTGTTTTTT	CASSFVGQGGEKLFF
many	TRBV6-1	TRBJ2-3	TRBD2	TGTGCCAGCAGTGTAGCCAGCGGGAGGACCGATACGCAGTATTTT	CASSVASGRTDTQYF
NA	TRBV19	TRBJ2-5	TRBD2	TGTGCCAGTAGTATTGGACAGGGGACTAGCGGGATAGAGACCCAGTACTTC	CASSIGQGTSGIETQYF
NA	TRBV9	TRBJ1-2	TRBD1	TGTGCCAGCAGCGTAGGGGGGACAGGAGCAGTTTTGAATGGCTACACCTTC	CASSVGGTGAVLNGYTF
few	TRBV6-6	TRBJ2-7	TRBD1	TGTGCCAGCAGTTACGACAGGGGAAGGGAGCAGTACTTC	CASSYDRGREQYF
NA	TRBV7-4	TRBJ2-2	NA	TGTGCCAGCAGCCCCCGAGGTGGCTTTTCGAACACCGGGGAGCTGTTTTTT	CASSPRGGFSNTGELFF
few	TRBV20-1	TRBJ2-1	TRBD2	TGCAGTGCCCCTTCAAGACTAGCGGGAGGGAGGGACTCCTACAATGAGCAGTTCTTC	CSAPSRLAGGRDSYNEQFF
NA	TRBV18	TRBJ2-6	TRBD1	TGTGCCAGCTCACCACTAGGACAGGGGGCCCCTGGGGCCAACGTCCTGACTTTC	CASSPLGQGAPGANVLTF
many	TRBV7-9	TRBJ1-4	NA	TGTGCCAGCGCGGTGACTGAAAAACTGTTTTTT	CASAVTEKLFF
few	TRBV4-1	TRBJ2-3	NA	TGCGCCAGCAGCCAATTGAGGTCCGACACAGATACGCAGTATTTT	CASSQLRSDTDTQYF
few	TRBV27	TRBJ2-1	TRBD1	TGTGCCAGCAGTCAAAGGACAGGTAGGGGCCCCTACAATGAGCAGTTCTTC	CASSQRTGRGPYNEQFF
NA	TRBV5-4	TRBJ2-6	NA	TGTGCCAGCAGCTTGGGCGTTTTTTTGGGTTCTGGGGCCAACGTCCTGACTTTC	CASSLGVFLGSGANVLTF
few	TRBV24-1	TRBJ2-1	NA	TGTGCCACCAGTGATTTGAAGGTTCGCAGGGGAACAGCTTACAATGAGCAGTTCTTC	CATSDLKVRRGTAYNEQFF
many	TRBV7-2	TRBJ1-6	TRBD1	TGTGCCATCGGAACAGGGGTGAATTCACCCCTCCACTTT	CAIGTGVNSPLHF
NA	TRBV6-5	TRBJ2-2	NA	TGTGCCAGCAGTCCCGGTTTCAACACCGGGGAGCTGTTTTTT	CASSPGFNTGELFF
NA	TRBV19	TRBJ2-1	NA	TGTGCCAGTAGTATACTCGCGGATCCCAAACTCGAGCAGTTCTTC	CASSILADPKLEQFF
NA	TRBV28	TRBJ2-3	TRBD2	TGTGCCAGCAGCCCCCAGGCGGGGACTAGCGGGAGCACAGATACGCAGTATTTT	CASSPQAGTSGSTDTQYF
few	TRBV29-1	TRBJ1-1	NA	TGCAGCGTTGTCGGCGGGCGAGAAGCTTTCTTT	CSVVGGREAFF
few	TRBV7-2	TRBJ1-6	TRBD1	TGTGCCAGCAGCTTGGGGGACAGGGCCTACCATAGGACCGCGAGCTCCTATAATTCACCCCTCCACTTT	CASSLGDRAYHRTASSYNSPLHF
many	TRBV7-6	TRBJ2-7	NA	TGTGCCAGCAGCTCAGAGTCCTACGAGCAGTACTTC	CASSSESYEQYF
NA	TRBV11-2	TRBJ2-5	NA	TGTGCCAGCAGCCCCCGGACATTAGGGACCCAGTACTTC	CASSPRTLGTQYF
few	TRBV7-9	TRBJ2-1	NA	TGTGCCAGCAGATCCCGCGGGACTTACTACAATGAGCAGTTCTTC	CASRSRGTYYNEQFF
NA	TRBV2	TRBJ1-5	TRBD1	TGTGCCACAACCCGGGACAGCGGCAATCAGCCCCAGCATTTT	CATTRDSGNQPQHF
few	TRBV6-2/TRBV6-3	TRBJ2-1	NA	TGTGCCAGCAGACCGACCGGGACCCAGGCAAATGAGCAGTTCTTC	CASRPTGTQANEQFF
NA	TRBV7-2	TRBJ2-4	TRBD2	TGTGCCAGCAACTTAGCGACTAGCGGGAGACAAAACATTCAGTACTTC	CASNLATSGRQNIQYF
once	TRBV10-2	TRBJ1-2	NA	TGCGCCAGCAGTGCGGGACTTCGGAACTATGGCTACACCTTC	CASSAGLRNYGYTF
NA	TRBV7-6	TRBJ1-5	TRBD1	TGTGCCAGCAGTTCTCCGGGACAGGGGATCGGCAAGCATTTT	CASSSPGQGIGKHF
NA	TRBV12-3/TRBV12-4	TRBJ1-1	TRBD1	TGTGCCAGCAGTCTCAGGACAGGGGGTCGCTGGAGGACTGAAGCTTTCTTT	CASSLRTGGRWRTEAFF
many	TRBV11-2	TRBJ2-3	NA	TGTGCCAGCAGCTTAGGATGGGACCGAAGCACAGATACGCAGTATTTT	CASSLGWDRSTDTQYF
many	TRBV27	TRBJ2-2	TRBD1	TGTGCCAGCAGCTCTGGATGGGGACAGGGTTCCGGGGAGCTGTTTTTT	CASSSGWGQGSGELFF
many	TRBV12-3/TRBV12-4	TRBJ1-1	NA	TGTGCCAGCAGCTTACGAGGCACTGAAGCTTTCTTT	CASSLRGTEAFF
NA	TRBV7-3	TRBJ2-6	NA	TGTGCCAGCGGAGACTCTGGGGCCAACGTCCTGACTTTC	CASGDSGANVLTF
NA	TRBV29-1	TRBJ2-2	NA	TGCAGCGTTGTAATAGCAACAACCGGGGAGCTGTTTTTT	CSVVIATTGELFF
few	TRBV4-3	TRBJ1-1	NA	TGCGCCAGCAGCCAAGAGGAGGGGATGAACACTGAAGCTTTCTTT	CASSQEEGMNTEAFF
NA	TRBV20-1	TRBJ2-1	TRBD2	TGCAGTGCCCTAGCGGGAGTTAATGAGCAGTTCTTC	CSALAGVNEQFF
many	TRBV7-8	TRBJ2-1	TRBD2	TGTGCCAGCAGCTTAGTACCCGCTAGCGGGAGAAATGAGCAGTTCTTC	CASSLVPASGRNEQFF
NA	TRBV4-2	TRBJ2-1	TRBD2	TGTGCCAGCAGCCAAGGAGCGGGAGGGAATAATGAGCAGTTCTTC	CASSQGAGGNNEQFF
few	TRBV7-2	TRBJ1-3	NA	TGTGCCAGCAGCTTGGCAGGGGAACGGAACACCATATATTTT	CASSLAGERNTIYF
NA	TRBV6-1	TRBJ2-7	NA	TGTGCCAGCAGTCCGATATGGGAGCAGTACTTC	CASSPIWEQYF
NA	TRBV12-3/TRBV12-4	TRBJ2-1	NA	TGTGCCAGCACCCCTGGGGGTCCCCTGGGGGAGCAGTTCTTC	CASTPGGPLGEQFF
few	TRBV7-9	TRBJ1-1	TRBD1	TGTGCCAGCAGCTCCCCGTCGGGACAGTCGAACACTGAAGCTTTCTTT	CASSSPSGQSNTEAFF
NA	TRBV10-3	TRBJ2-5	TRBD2	TGTGCCATCAGTCTGACTAGCGGGAGTGGAGAGACCCAGTACTTC	CAISLTSGSGETQYF
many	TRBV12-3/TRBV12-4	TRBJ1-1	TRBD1	TGTGCCAGCAGCCACCGGACAGGGTTGTATGCTTTCTTT	CASSHRTGLYAFF
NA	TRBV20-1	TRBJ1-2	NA	TGCAGTGCTAGGGACTTGGACCATGGCTACACCTTC	CSARDLDHGYTF
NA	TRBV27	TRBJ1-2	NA	TGTGCCAGCAGTTCGGTGGGCCCCCGACATGGCTACACCTTC	CASSSVGPRHGYTF
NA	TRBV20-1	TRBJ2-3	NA	TGCAGTGCTAGAGTAATCGGGAGTATAACAGATACGCAGTATTTT	CSARVIGSITDTQYF
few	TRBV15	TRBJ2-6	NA	TGTGCCACCAGCAGAGATCGGGGTTCTGGGGCCAACGTCCTGACTTTC	CATSRDRGSGANVLTF
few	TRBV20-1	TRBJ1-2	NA	TGCAGTGCTAGAGATTCCGCGGGAGGCTATGGCTACACCTTC	CSARDSAGGYGYTF